The rows below give T cell receptor beta chains drawn from one sample of a study of T cells in localized non-small cell lung cancer. The repertoire was sequenced with immunoSEQ multiplex PCR; TCRdb's copy has only in-frame clones and lacks some. The data contain about 52,000 clones, about 78% of them singletons. The material sequenced was PBMCs, taken before any cancer treatment. The source of these receptors is a woman aged 35-70 years with stage II lung adenocarcinoma. CDR3s include the opening cysteine and the closing phenylalanine or tryptophan. Fields, in order: clone size, D gene, J gene, V gene, CDR3 protein, CDR3 DNA. The D gene is left open where the match is weak. The size of a clone is reported for some rows only, either as once, few or many, or as a class for expanded clones.

NA	TRBD2	TRBJ2-5	TRBV7-9	CASSYGLAGAGETQYF	TGTGCCAGCAGCTATGGACTAGCGGGGGCGGGAGAGACCCAGTACTTC
NA	NA	TRBJ2-7	TRBV14	CASGVYTYEQYF	TGTGCCAGCGGAGTCTACACCTACGAGCAGTACTTC
few	NA	TRBJ1-1	TRBV5-5	CASSLGVGTEAFF	TGTGCCAGCAGCTTGGGAGTGGGCACTGAAGCTTTCTTT
NA	NA	TRBJ2-5	TRBV4-2	CASSQEEWEETQYF	TGTGCCAGCAGCCAAGAGGAGTGGGAAGAGACCCAGTACTTC
NA	TRBD1	TRBJ1-1	TRBV7-2	CASSFGQGAWNTEAFF	TGTGCCAGCAGCTTTGGACAGGGGGCTTGGAACACTGAAGCTTTCTTT
NA	NA	TRBJ1-6	TRBV6-6	CASSPTGPNSPLHF	TGTGCCAGCAGTCCCACAGGGCCCAATTCACCCCTCCACTTT
few	TRBD1	TRBJ2-3	TRBV5-6	CASSPYGTERGTQYF	TGTGCCAGCAGCCCTTACGGGACAGAACGCGGTACGCAGTATTTT
NA	NA	TRBJ1-1	TRBV5-1	CASSLGQPQNTEAFF	TGCGCCAGCAGCCTCGGCCAGCCACAGAACACTGAAGCTTTCTTT
NA	NA	TRBJ2-1	TRBV12-5	CASGPLSYNEQFF	TGTGCTAGTGGTCCATTGTCCTACAATGAGCAGTTCTTC
NA	TRBD2	TRBJ2-3	TRBV4-3	CASSQERGVGTDTQYF	TGCGCCAGCAGCCAAGAGCGGGGGGTAGGCACAGATACGCAGTATTTT
NA	NA	TRBJ2-3	TRBV9	CASSVATGTDTQYF	TGTGCCAGCAGCGTAGCTACCGGGACAGATACGCAGTATTTT
NA	TRBD1	TRBJ2-5	TRBV11-2	CASSLWDRQETQYF	TGTGCCAGCAGCTTATGGGACAGACAAGAGACCCAGTACTTC
NA	TRBD1	TRBJ1-1	TRBV19	CASSTRYTGDTEAFF	TGTGCCAGTAGTACCCGCTACACAGGGGACACTGAAGCTTTCTTT
few	NA	TRBJ1-1	TRBV5-4	CASSQTLLGNTEAFF	TGTGCCAGCAGCCAAACCCTGTTAGGAAACACTGAAGCTTTCTTT
NA	NA	TRBJ2-5	TRBV5-5	CASSLQVSNQETQYF	TGTGCCAGCAGCTTGCAGGTCAGCAACCAAGAGACCCAGTACTTC
NA	TRBD1	TRBJ1-1	TRBV6-6	CASSQGQDLTEAFF	TGTGCCAGCAGTCAAGGACAGGACCTCACTGAAGCTTTCTTT
once	NA	TRBJ1-5	TRBV19	CASSIGGAGPNQPQHF	TGTGCCAGTAGTATAGGAGGGGCGGGGCCGAATCAGCCCCAGCATTTT
once	TRBD2	TRBJ2-2	TRBV9	CASSEGLAENTGELFF	TGTGCCAGCAGTGAGGGACTAGCGGAGAACACCGGGGAGCTGTTTTTT
NA	NA	TRBJ1-5	TRBV18	CASSPLQNNQPQHF	TGTGCCAGCTCCCCCCTTCAAAACAATCAGCCCCAGCATTTT
NA	NA	TRBJ1-3	TRBV7-9	CASSLTGTGNTIYF	TGTGCCAGCAGCTTGACAGGAACTGGAAACACCATATATTTT
NA	TRBD1	TRBJ2-7	TRBV6-5	CASRETGGSSYEQYF	TGTGCCAGCAGGGAGACAGGGGGGAGCTCCTACGAGCAGTACTTC
NA	TRBD1	TRBJ1-4	TRBV6-1	CASSGQGGYGNEKLFF	TGTGCCAGCAGTGGGCAGGGGGGGTACGGTAATGAAAAACTGTTTTTT
NA	NA	TRBJ2-4	TRBV7-8	CASRSGIGGAKNIQYF	TGTGCCAGCCGGTCGGGTATCGGGGGTGCCAAAAACATTCAGTACTTC
NA	NA	TRBJ2-5	TRBV7-3	CASSLIGRGLETQYF	TGTGCCAGCAGCTTAATAGGGCGGGGGCTGGAGACCCAGTACTTC
NA	TRBD1	TRBJ1-2	TRBV5-4	CASSSGTAFNYGYTF	TGTGCCAGCAGCTCCGGGACAGCTTTTAACTATGGCTACACCTTC
NA	NA	TRBJ1-3	TRBV30	CAWSVKDTGRNTIYF	TGTGCCTGGAGTGTAAAGGACACTGGAAGAAACACCATATATTTT
once	NA	TRBJ1-1	TRBV7-2	CASSSRGGSYSIMNTEAFF	TGTGCCAGCAGCTCCCGAGGGGGTTCGTATAGCATTATGAACACTGAAGCTTTCTTT
NA	NA	TRBJ1-2	TRBV29-1	CSVAGAEVSGYTF	TGCAGCGTTGCTGGGGCCGAGGTTTCGGGCTACACCTTC
once	NA	TRBJ1-5	TRBV19	CASSIRDSNQPQHF	TGTGCCAGTAGTATCAGGGATAGCAATCAGCCCCAGCATTTT
NA	NA	TRBJ1-2	TRBV29-1	CSVDRGSIGGYTF	TGCAGCGTTGACCGGGGCTCCATCGGCGGCTACACCTTC
NA	NA	TRBJ2-2	TRBV2	CASSEAGQYTGELFF	TGTGCCAGCAGTGAAGCCGGACAGTACACCGGGGAGCTGTTTTTT
NA	TRBD1	TRBJ1-5	TRBV7-9	CASSLSGQGRGNQPQHF	TGTGCCAGCAGCTTATCGGGACAGGGAAGAGGTAATCAGCCCCAGCATTTT
few	NA	TRBJ2-5	TRBV19	CASSFTVPDPQYF	TGTGCCAGTAGTTTTACCGTACCCGACCCCCAGTACTTC
NA	NA	TRBJ2-6	TRBV5-1	CASSAGGLSGANVLTF	TGCGCCAGCAGCGCCGGAGGACTGAGTGGGGCCAACGTCCTGACTTTC
NA	NA	TRBJ2-5	TRBV4-1	CASSPRVQETQYF	TGCGCCAGCAGCCCCCGGGTTCAAGAGACCCAGTACTTC
once	NA	TRBJ1-5	TRBV19	CASSIALRGNQPQHF	TGTGCCAGTAGTATAGCTCTTAGGGGCAATCAGCCCCAGCATTTT
NA	TRBD2	TRBJ2-7	TRBV4-2	CASSGSLADNSYEQYF	TGTGCCAGCAGCGGATCCCTAGCGGACAATTCCTACGAGCAGTACTTC
NA	NA	TRBJ2-1	TRBV7-2	CASSPMWPYNEQFF	TGTGCCAGCAGCCCTATGTGGCCCTACAATGAGCAGTTCTTC
NA	NA	TRBJ1-1	TRBV5-4	CASSPTGGRTEAFF	TGTGCCAGCAGCCCGACGGGTGGGCGAACTGAAGCTTTCTTT
NA	NA	TRBJ1-1	TRBV7-2	CASSLDTEAFF	TGTGCCAGCAGCTTGGACACTGAAGCTTTCTTT
NA	TRBD1	TRBJ1-2	TRBV6-5	CASSYSTGIGDGYTF	TGTGCCAGCAGTTACTCGACAGGGATAGGGGATGGCTACACCTTC
NA	NA	TRBJ1-1	TRBV2	CASSTGLNTEAFF	TGTGCCAGCAGTACGGGGTTAAACACTGAAGCTTTCTTT
NA	TRBD1	TRBJ1-4	TRBV4-2	CASSFQGGEKLFF	TGTGCCAGCAGCTTTCAGGGGGGTGAAAAACTGTTTTTT
NA	NA	TRBJ1-1	TRBV5-5	CASSDQTALGTEAFF	TGTGCCAGCAGCGATCAGACGGCGCTGGGCACTGAAGCTTTCTTT
few	NA	TRBJ1-4	TRBV25-1	CASSDSVQLFF	TGTGCCAGCAGTGATTCGGTTCAGCTGTTTTTT
NA	NA	TRBJ1-2	TRBV5-1	CASRTLPGPNYGYTF	TGCGCCAGCAGAACCCTTCCGGGGCCAAACTATGGCTACACCTTC
once	TRBD1	TRBJ2-7	TRBV7-2	CASSLGGAGTGWRGQYF	TGTGCCAGCAGCTTAGGGGGGGCCGGGACAGGGTGGAGAGGGCAGTACTTC
NA	NA	TRBJ2-2	TRBV25-1	CASSDDNWTGELFF	TGTGCCAGCAGTGACGACAACTGGACCGGGGAGCTGTTTTTT
NA	TRBD1	TRBJ2-7	TRBV6-5	CASSSPGTGIYEQYF	TGTGCCAGCAGTTCCCCCGGGACAGGGATATACGAGCAGTACTTC
NA	TRBD1	TRBJ2-5	TRBV5-4	CASSPRTGIQETQYF	TGTGCCAGCAGCCCCCGGACAGGGATTCAAGAGACCCAGTACTTC
once	NA	TRBJ2-5	TRBV5-1	CASSSRQFQETQYF	TGCGCCAGCAGCTCAAGACAGTTCCAAGAGACCCAGTACTTC